The TCR beta chain under discussion was sequenced for a study of CD8+ T cells in alopecia areata (dated by TCRdb to 2016 to 2018). As for the study more broadly: Treated patients were enrolled in an open-label pilot trial of oral tofacitinib, 5 to 10 mg twice daily, for moderate-to-severe alopecia areata. Patients received tofacitinib for 6 to 18 months and were then followed off drug for 6 months to check for delayed response and recurrence. In treated patients, disease severity was measured using the SALT score, which gives the percentage of scalp surface area affected. To study T cell clonal expansion in alopecia areata, the researchers applied high-throughput TCRbeta sequencing to both the C3H/HeJ mouse model and human patients. Human TCRbeta sequencing covered scalp tissue and sorted CD4+ and CD8+ peripheral blood T cells from patchy and totalis/universalis alopecia areata patients and healthy controls. Biopsies were taken from tofacitinib-treated patients at baseline and at 4 and 24 weeks of treatment, and a later scalp biopsy was taken in several of the tofacitinib-treated patients. Scalp clonality was compared across normal scalp (n=4), patchy alopecia areata scalp (n=8), and alopecia totalis/universalis scalp (n=8). RNA came from the PAXgene miRNA kit for fixed scalp, the miRNeasy kit for PBMCs, and the RNeasy kit for mouse skin. Amplification of TCRbeta CDR3 regions was done by immunoSEQ multiplex PCR using 35 Vbeta forward primers and 13 Jbeta reverse primers. Summary of the overall study and its limitations: Because the treated cohort was small and had only one nonresponder, larger studies are needed to examine links between baseline CD8+ expansion and response. Compared with normal scalp, lesional scalp, particularly in alopecia totalis/universalis, had higher clonality and more expanded CD8+ clones, which suggests antigenic drive. Tofacitinib significantly lowered scalp clonality and the number of expanded CD8+ clones among the top 100 scalp clones. Resident alphabeta T cells in normal human skin are also sequenced, complicating scalp TCR repertoire analysis, unlike mouse skin dominated by gammadelta T cells. Many expanded lesional clones were found to persist in scalp and blood during tofacitinib treatment, and relapse after treatment cessation may be partly explained by this persistence. Shared TCR sequences between patients were less evident than in mice, which may be partly attributable to HLA diversity in the patient population.

Library prep was done by the immunoSEQ multiplex PCR assay. For TCR sequencing, RNA was extracted from every sample and reverse transcribed into cDNA to serve as template. SuperScript III was used to make first-strand cDNA, primed with a 2:1 mix of oligo-dT and random hexamers. A synthetic immune receptor repertoire was used to assess amplification bias, and residual bias was removed computationally. The paper's processing steps were these. Raw reads were preprocessed for error removal, and CDR3 was defined according to IMGT conventions as running from the conserved cysteine to phenylalanine. Clonality was calculated as 1 minus Shannon entropy normalized by log2 of the number of productive unique TCRs. Whether each scalp clone was CD4 or CD8 was inferred by checking scalp TCRbeta sequences against the CD4 and CD8 repertoires from sorted blood. This immuneACCESS table, as held by TCRdb, lists in-frame sequences with V and J called but not all clones. Of the missing ones, under half trace to an unresolved V gene in checked studies; the others have no known cause. Clonal size and the V and J genes are those of that table, whereas D and trimming came from the DNA. For this sample there are under 200,000 clones; 65% appear just once. The biggest ten clones account for roughly 0.99% of the sample.

The sample's time point label is to be understood as: approximately 4 weeks on oral tofacitinib. The treatment or condition tag for this specimen amounts to: oral pan-JAK inhibitor, 5-10 mg twice daily. Lesional scalp punch biopsies and peripheral blood were obtained from alopecia areata patients. PBMCs were isolated by density centrifugation and stained for CD3, CD4 and CD8, after which CD4+ and CD8+ T cells were sorted on a FACSAria. About this clone itself: Its antigen target is currently unknown. One base away there is no much larger clone; base qualities are not given.

Sequenced here: CD4+ T cells sorted from blood, sampled at week 4, from a patient treated with tofacitinib. This clonotype originated in a human donor with alopecia areata.

For the CDR3, the sequence is CASSFVDQPQHF. The sequenced DNA: TGTGCCAGCAGCTTTGTAGATCAGCCCCAGCATTTT. The V and J genes are TRBV7-3 and TRBJ1-5; too little of a D gene remains to name it. CDR3 length: 12 amino acids, cysteine to phenylalanine. CDR3 DNA is the only sequence kept; it has 36 bases, read in frame from the first base. The germline V gene gives CDR1 as SGHTA and CDR2 as FQGTGA. V sheds 3 bases and J sheds 5 bases, leaving 5 bases between their ends.